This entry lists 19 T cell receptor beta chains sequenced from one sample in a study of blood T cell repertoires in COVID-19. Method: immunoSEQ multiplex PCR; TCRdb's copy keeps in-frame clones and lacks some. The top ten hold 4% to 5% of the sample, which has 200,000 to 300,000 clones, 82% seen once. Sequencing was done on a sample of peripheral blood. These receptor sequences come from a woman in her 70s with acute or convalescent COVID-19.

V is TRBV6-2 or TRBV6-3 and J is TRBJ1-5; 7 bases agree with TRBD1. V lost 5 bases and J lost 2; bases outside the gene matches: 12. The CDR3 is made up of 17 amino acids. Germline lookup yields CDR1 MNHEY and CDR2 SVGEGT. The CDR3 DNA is TGTGCCAGCAGTGGTTTGACAGGGTCCCTCGGCAATCAGCCCCAGCATTTT. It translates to CASSGLTGSLGNQPQHF.

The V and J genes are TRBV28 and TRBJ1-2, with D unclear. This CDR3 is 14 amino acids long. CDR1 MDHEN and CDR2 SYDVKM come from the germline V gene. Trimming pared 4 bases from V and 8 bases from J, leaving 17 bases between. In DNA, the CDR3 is TGTGCCAGCAGTTCCCCAGGCCCCACTAGGGGCTACACCTTC. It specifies CASSSPGPTRGYTF.

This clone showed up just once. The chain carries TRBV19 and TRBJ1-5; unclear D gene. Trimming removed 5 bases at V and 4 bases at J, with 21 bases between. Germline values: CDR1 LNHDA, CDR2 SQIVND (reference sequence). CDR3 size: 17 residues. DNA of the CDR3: TGTGCCAGTAGTCTTCTCCTCGAGGGCAGCAGAAATCAGCCCCAGCATTTT. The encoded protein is CASSLLLEGSRNQPQHF.

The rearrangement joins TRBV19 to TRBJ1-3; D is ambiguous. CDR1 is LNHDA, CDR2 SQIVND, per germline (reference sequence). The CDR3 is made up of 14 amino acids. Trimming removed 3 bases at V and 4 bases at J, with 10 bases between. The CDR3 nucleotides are TGTGCCAGTAGTATCGGGGTGGCAGGAAACACCATATATTTT. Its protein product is CASSIGVAGNTIYF.

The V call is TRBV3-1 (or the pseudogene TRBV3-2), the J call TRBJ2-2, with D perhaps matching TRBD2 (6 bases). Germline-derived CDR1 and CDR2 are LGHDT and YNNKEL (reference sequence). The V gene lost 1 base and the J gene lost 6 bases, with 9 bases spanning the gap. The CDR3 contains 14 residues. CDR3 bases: TGTGCCAGCAGCCAAGTTGCGGGGTCCGGGGAGCTGTTTTTT. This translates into CASSQVAGSGELFF.

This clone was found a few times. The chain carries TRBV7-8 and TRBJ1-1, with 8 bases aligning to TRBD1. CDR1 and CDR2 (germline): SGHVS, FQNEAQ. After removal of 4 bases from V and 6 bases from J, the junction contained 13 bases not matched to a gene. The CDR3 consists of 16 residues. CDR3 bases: TGTGCCAGCAGCTCGCCCCCGACAGGGGTGAGGGCTGAAGCTTTCTTT. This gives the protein CASSSPPTGVRAEAFF. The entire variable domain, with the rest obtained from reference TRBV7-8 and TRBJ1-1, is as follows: GAGVSQSPRYKVAKRGQDVALRCDPISGHVSLFWYQQALGQGPEFLTYFQNEAQLDKSGLPSDRFFAERPEGSVSTLKIQRTQQEDSAVYLCASSSPPTGVRAEAFFGQGTRLTVV.

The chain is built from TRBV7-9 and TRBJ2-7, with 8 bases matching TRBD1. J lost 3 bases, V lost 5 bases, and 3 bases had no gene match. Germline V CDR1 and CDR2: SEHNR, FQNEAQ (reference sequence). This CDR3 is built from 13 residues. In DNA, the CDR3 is TGTGCCAGCAGCCCAGGGGGCTTCTACGAGCAGTACTTC. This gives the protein CASSPGGFYEQYF.

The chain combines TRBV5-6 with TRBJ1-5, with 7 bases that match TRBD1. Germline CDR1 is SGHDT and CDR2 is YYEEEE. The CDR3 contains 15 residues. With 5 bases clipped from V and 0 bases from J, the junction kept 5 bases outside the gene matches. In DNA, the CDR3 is TGTGCCAGCAGTCCAGGGGGATTTAGCAATCAGCCCCAGCATTTT. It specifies CASSPGGFSNQPQHF.

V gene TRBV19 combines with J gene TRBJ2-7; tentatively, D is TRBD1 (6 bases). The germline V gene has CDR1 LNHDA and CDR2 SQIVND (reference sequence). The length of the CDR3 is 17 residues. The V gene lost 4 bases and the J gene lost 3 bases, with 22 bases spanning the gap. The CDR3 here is CASSTLISGTSLYEQYF. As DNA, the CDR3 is TGTGCCAGTAGTACCCTCATTTCTGGGACATCGCTCTACGAGCAGTACTTC.

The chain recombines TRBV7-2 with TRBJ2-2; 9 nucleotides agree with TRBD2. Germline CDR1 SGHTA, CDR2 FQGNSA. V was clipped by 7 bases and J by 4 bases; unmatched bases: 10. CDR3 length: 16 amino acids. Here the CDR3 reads CASNPTLRGGTGELFF. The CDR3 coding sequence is TGTGCCAGCAACCCCACTTTGCGGGGGGGCACCGGGGAGCTGTTTTTT.

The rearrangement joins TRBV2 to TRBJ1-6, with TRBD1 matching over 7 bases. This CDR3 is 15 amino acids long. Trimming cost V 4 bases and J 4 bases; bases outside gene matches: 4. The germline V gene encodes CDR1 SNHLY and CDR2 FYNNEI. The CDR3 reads CASSVRGQYNSPLHF. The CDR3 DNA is TGTGCCAGCAGTGTTAGGGGACAGTATAATTCACCCCTCCACTTT.

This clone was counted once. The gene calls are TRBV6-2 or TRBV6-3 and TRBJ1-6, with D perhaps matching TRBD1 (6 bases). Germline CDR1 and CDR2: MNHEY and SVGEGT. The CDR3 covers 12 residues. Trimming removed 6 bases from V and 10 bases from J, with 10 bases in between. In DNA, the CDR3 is TGTGCCAGCAGCAGGGGACTGTCACCCCTCCACTTT. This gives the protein CASSRGLSPLHF.

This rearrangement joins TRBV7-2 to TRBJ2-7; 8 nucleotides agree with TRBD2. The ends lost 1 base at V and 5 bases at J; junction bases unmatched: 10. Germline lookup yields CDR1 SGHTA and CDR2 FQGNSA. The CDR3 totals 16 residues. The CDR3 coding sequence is TGTGCCAGCAGCTTAGGATGGGCGGGGGGCATAAACGAGCAGTACTTC. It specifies CASSLGWAGGINEQYF.

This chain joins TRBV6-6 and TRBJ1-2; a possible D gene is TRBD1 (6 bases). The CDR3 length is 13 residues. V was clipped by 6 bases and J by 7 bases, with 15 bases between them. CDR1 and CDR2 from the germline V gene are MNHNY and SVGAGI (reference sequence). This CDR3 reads CASSPQGTFGYTF. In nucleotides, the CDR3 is TGTGCCAGCAGCCCCCAAGGGACATTTGGCTACACCTTC.

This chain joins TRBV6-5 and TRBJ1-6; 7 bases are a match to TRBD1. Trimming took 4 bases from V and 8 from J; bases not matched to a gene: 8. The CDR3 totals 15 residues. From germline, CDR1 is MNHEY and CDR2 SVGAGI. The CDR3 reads CASSWTGRGDSPLHF. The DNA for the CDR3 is TGTGCCAGCAGTTGGACAGGAAGGGGTGATTCACCCCTCCACTTT.

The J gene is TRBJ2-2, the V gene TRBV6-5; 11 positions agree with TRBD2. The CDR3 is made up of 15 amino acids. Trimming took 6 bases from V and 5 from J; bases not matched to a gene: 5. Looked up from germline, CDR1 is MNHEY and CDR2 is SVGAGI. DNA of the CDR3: TGTGCCAGCAGCCGACTAGCGGGGCAAACCGGGGAGCTGTTTTTT. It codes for CASSRLAGQTGELFF.

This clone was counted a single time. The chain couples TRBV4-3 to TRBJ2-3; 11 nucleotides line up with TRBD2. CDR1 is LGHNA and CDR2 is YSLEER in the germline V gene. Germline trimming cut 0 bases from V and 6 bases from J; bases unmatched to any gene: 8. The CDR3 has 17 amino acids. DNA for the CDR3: TGCGCCAGCAGCCAAGACCTAGCGGGGGGCCCCCAGGATACGCAGTATTTT. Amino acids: CASSQDLAGGPQDTQYF.

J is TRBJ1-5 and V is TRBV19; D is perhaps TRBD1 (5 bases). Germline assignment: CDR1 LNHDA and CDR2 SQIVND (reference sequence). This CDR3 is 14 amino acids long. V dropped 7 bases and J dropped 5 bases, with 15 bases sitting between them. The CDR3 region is CASNARVDYQPQHF. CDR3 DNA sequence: TGTGCCAGTAACGCCAGGGTGGATTATCAGCCCCAGCATTTT.

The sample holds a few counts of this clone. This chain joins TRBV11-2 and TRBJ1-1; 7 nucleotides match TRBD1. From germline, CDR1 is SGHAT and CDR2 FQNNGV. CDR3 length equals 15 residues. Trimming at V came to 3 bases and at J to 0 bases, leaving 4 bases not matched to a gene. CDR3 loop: CASSLGDSMNTEAFF. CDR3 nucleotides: TGTGCCAGCAGCTTGGGGGACAGCATGAACACTGAAGCTTTCTTT.